The 27 T cell receptor beta chains below all came from one sample that was sequenced in a study of shared clonotypes between healthy human individuals. Profiled with immunoSEQ multiplex PCR; TCRdb holds only in-frame clones, not every one. The repertoire holds about 2.3 million clones, with 90% to 95% as singletons. Material: naive CD4+ T cells from PBMCs. Subset noted: CD45RA+ positively selected. The receptors come from a young man in good health. Some clones in this sample may be carry-over from other donors' samples.

The chain couples TRBV7-9 to TRBJ2-6, with D unresolved. The CDR3 is 16 amino acids. Trimming pared 4 bases from V and 1 base from J, leaving 11 bases between. Germline V gene lookup returns CDR1 SEHNR and CDR2 FQNEAQ (reference sequence). CDR3 protein: CASSSRTESGANVLTF. The CDR3 bases are TGTGCCAGCAGCTCCAGGACGGAATCTGGGGCCAACGTCCTGACTTTC.

J is TRBJ2-1 and V is TRBV6-1; 13 bases agree with TRBD2. The V gene's germline CDR1 is MNHNS and CDR2 SASEGT. CDR3 length: 18 residues. V lost 3 bases and J lost 0; bases outside the gene matches: 5. The CDR3 protein is CASSEGLAGRSSYNEQFF. CDR3 DNA: TGTGCCAGCAGTGAGGGACTAGCGGGGCGGAGCTCCTACAATGAGCAGTTCTTC.

The chain links TRBV29-1 to TRBJ2-1; 8 bases fit TRBD2. Germline V gives CDR1 SQVTM, CDR2 ANQGSEA. The ends lost 1 base at V and 3 bases at J; junction bases unmatched: 5. This CDR3 comprises 15 residues. The CDR3 loop reads CSVEGLAGGYNEQFF. In DNA, the CDR3 is TGCAGCGTTGAAGGGCTAGCGGGCGGCTACAATGAGCAGTTCTTC.

This sequence joins TRBV6-5 and TRBJ2-2; D unresolved. Germline V gives CDR1 MNHEY, CDR2 SVGAGI. This CDR3 contains 13 residues. The V and J ends lost 7 bases and 6 bases respectively, with 12 bases between them. The CDR3 loop reads CASTSGRAGELFF. Written as DNA, the CDR3 is TGTGCCAGCACCTCGGGTAGGGCCGGGGAGCTGTTTTTT.

This clone appeared a single time. The chain combines TRBV6-5 with TRBJ1-1, with a tentative D call TRBD1 (5 bases). This CDR3 has 14 amino acids. V lost 7 bases to trimming and J lost 1 base, with 13 bases between them. The germline V gene encodes CDR1 MNHEY and CDR2 SVGAGI. CDR3 coding DNA: TGTGCCAGCATGAGGCCAGGGAGGAACACTGAAGCTTTCTTT. It yields the protein CASMRPGRNTEAFF.

The J gene is TRBJ1-3, the V gene TRBV28; D is perhaps TRBD1 (6 bases). Trimming stripped 2 bases from V and 5 bases from J, with 13 bases between. This CDR3 contains 15 residues. Looked up from germline, CDR1 is MDHEN and CDR2 is SYDVKM. The CDR3 loop reads CASSLVPQGRNTIYF. In DNA form, the CDR3 reads TGTGCCAGCAGTTTAGTGCCACAGGGTAGAAACACCATATATTTT.

In DNA form, the CDR3 reads TGTGCCAGCAGCTTGGATCCAGCGGGGGGCAATGAGCAGTTCTTC. Translated, it gives CASSLDPAGGNEQFF. The chain recombines TRBV5-4 with TRBJ2-1; 9 nucleotides agree with TRBD2. The V gene end was trimmed by 0 bases and the J gene end by 6 bases; junction bases not matched to a gene: 4. Germline CDR1 reads SGHNT; CDR2 reads YYREEE (reference sequence). The CDR3 is 15 amino acids.

The genes are TRBV11-2 and TRBJ1-1, with TRBD1 matching over 10 bases. The trim removed 5 bases at V and 3 bases at J, leaving 6 bases unmatched. From germline, CDR1 is SGHAT and CDR2 FQNNGV. The CDR3 has 15 amino acids. The CDR3 DNA sequence: TGTGCCAGCAGCACGTGGACAGGGGGGGACACTGAAGCTTTCTTT. This sequence encodes CASSTWTGGDTEAFF. Complete variable domain (other parts from reference TRBV11-2 and TRBJ1-1): EAGVAQSPRYKIIEKRQSVAFWCNPISGHATLYWYQQILGQGPKLLIQFQNNGVVDDSQLPKDRFSAERLKGVDSTLKIQPAKLEDSAVYLCASSTWTGGDTEAFFGQGTRLTVV.

The gene calls are TRBV6-5 and TRBJ2-7; D possibly matches TRBD1 or TRBD2 (6 bases each). Germline V lookup: CDR1 MNHEY, CDR2 SVGAGI. Trimming stripped 8 bases from V and 6 bases from J, with 17 bases between. This CDR3 has 13 amino acids. CDR3 bases: TGTGCCAGCCGCCCGGGGGCTGTGACCGAGCAGTACTTC. Protein product: CASRPGAVTEQYF.

CDR3 DNA sequence: TGTGCTAGTGGTTTCTTGTTATCCGGGACAGCGCATAGCGGGAGGGCCCCAGATACGCAGTATTTT. It is translated as CASGFLLSGTAHSGRAPDTQYF. The chain is built from TRBV12-5 and TRBJ2-3; TRBD2 matches at 11 bases. The germline V gene encodes CDR1 LGHNT and CDR2 FRNRAP. V dropped 3 bases and J dropped 4; count of bases not matched to a gene: 24. This CDR3 contains 22 residues. Full variable domain (remainder filled in from reference TRBV12-5 and TRBJ2-3): DARVTQTPRHKVTEMGQEVTMRCQPILGHNTVFWYRQTMMQGLELLAYFRNRAPLDDSGMPKDRFSAEMPDATLATLKIQPSEPRDSAVYFCASGFLLSGTAHSGRAPDTQYFGPGTRLTVL.

The gene calls are TRBV7-2 and TRBJ2-3; D gene ambiguous. The germline CDR1 and CDR2 sequences are SGHTA and FQGNSA. The CDR3 runs 15 residues. Between the trimmed V and J ends, which lost 8 bases and 1 base, there was a span of 16 bases. This CDR3 is CASFSLWDGTDTQYF. Here the CDR3 DNA reads TGTGCCAGCTTTTCTCTCTGGGATGGCACAGATACGCAGTATTTT.

This clone was detected a few times. Here the CDR3 reads CAWRTGMGNTEAFF. CDR3 sequence (DNA): TGTGCCTGGCGGACCGGGATGGGGAACACTGAAGCTTTCTTT. The rearrangement links TRBV30 to TRBJ1-1; D gene ambiguous. Germline CDR1 is GTSNPN and CDR2 is SVGIG (reference sequence). The CDR3 contains 14 residues. Trimming removed 5 bases from V and 1 base from J, with 14 bases in between.

With regard to this clone: Other DNA sequences within the sample encode an identical CDR3. The V call is TRBV28, the J call TRBJ2-1; 8 bases are a match to TRBD2. V lost 6 bases, J lost 0 bases, and 4 bases stayed unmatched. CDR1 is MDHEN, CDR2 SYDVKM, per germline. This CDR3 comprises 15 residues. The CDR3 DNA follows: TGTGCCAGCAGCCCTAGCGGGCTCTCCTACAATGAGCAGTTCTTC. Residues: CASSPSGLSYNEQFF.

This clone was detected a few times. The chain links TRBV10-1 to TRBJ2-3; 7 bases line up with TRBD1. After removal of 5 bases from V and 7 bases from J, the junction contained 9 bases not matched to a gene. The CDR3 consists of 14 residues. The V gene's germline CDR1 is WNHNN and CDR2 SYGVQD (reference sequence). The CDR3 DNA is TGCGCCAGCAGTCCGGACAGGTTCGGGAATACGCAGTATTTT. It yields the protein CASSPDRFGNTQYF.

This chain links TRBV29-1 with TRBJ2-1, with 15 bases lining up with TRBD2. V lost 4 bases, J lost 6 bases, and 10 bases stayed unmatched. The CDR3 runs to 17 residues. Germline-derived CDR1 and CDR2 are SQVTM and ANQGSEA. CDR3 nucleotides: TGCAGCGTTGGAGGGACTAGCGGGAGGAACGAATTCAATGAGCAGTTCTTC. Its translation: CSVGGTSGRNEFNEQFF.

The chain carries TRBV5-1 and TRBJ2-7; TRBD2 might be the D (5 bases). From germline, CDR1 is SGHRS and CDR2 YFSETQ. V was pared by 3 bases and J by 7 bases, with 14 bases between. The CDR3 has 13 amino acids. CDR3 residues: CASSSGVLSEQYF. CDR3 DNA: TGCGCCAGCAGCTCCGGGGTCCTATCGGAGCAGTACTTC.

The chain links TRBV27 to TRBJ2-7, with 13 bases aligning to TRBD2. The CDR3 is made up of 15 amino acids. V lost 6 bases to trimming and J lost 7 bases; unmatched junction nucleotides: 9. Germline CDR1 is MNHEY and CDR2 is SMNVEV (reference sequence). In DNA form, the CDR3 reads TGTGCCAGCAGCCTAATGGGACTAGCGGGATCAGAGCAGTACTTC. Its translation is CASSLMGLAGSEQYF.

V and J are TRBV5-8 and TRBJ1-5, with 8 bases aligning to TRBD1. From germline, CDR1 is SGHTS and CDR2 YDEGEE. This CDR3 is 14 amino acids long. J gave up 5 bases and V 5 bases, and 6 bases lay outside the gene matches. CDR3: CASSRDRGYQPQHF. The CDR3 coding sequence is TGTGCCAGCAGTCGCGACAGGGGATATCAGCCCCAGCATTTT. Variable domain in full (rest from reference TRBV5-8 and TRBJ1-5): EAGVTQSPTHLIKTRGQQATLRCSPISGHTSVYWYQQALGLGLQFLLWYDEGEERNRGNFPPRFSGRQFPNYSSELNVNALELEDSALYLCASSRDRGYQPQHFGDGTRLSIL.

The rearrangement joins TRBV5-4 to TRBJ1-2, with 8 bases that match TRBD1. Germline V gene data show CDR1 as SGHNT and CDR2 as YYREEE (reference sequence). J was trimmed by 4 bases and V by 3 bases; bases with no gene match: 8. CDR3 length: 15 residues. The CDR3 region has the DNA TGTGCCAGCAGCTCTACAACGACAGGGGTCTATGGCTACACCTTC. It is translated as CASSSTTTGVYGYTF.

The V gene is TRBV28, the J gene TRBJ2-7, with D possibly matching TRBD2 (5 bases). Germline V gene sequence: CDR1 MDHEN, CDR2 SYDVKM. The ends were cut back, 5 bases at V and 4 bases at J, with 12 bases in the middle. This CDR3 comprises 13 residues. The CDR3 DNA reads TGTGCCAGCAGTACGGGGAGAAAATACGAGCAGTACTTC. It yields the protein CASSTGRKYEQYF. The variable domain in full, completed from reference TRBV28 and TRBJ2-7, reads DVKVTQSSRYLVKRTGEKVFLECVQDMDHENMFWYRQDPGLGLRLIYFSYDVKMKEKGDIPEGYSVSREKKERFSLILESASTNQTSMYLCASSTGRKYEQYFGPGTRLTVT.

The sample holds a few counts of this clone. This chain connects TRBV9 to TRBJ1-1; no clear D gene. V was shortened by 4 bases and J by 1 base, with 11 bases between the two germline ends. The CDR3 is 14 amino acids. CDR1 SGDLS and CDR2 YYNGEE come from the germline V gene. CDR3 loop: CASSPDYGNTEAFF. CDR3 in DNA: TGTGCCAGCAGCCCAGACTACGGGAACACTGAAGCTTTCTTT.

A remark on this clone: The germline gene is not matched at one end of the junction; a read error may be the cause. J is TRBJ2-3 and V is TRBV5-4; 9 positions agree with TRBD2. The CDR3 has 14 residues. Germline-derived CDR1 and CDR2 are SGHNT and YYREEE (reference sequence). CDR3 nucleotide sequence: TGTGCCAGCAGTTTTAGCGGGAGCAGAGATACGCAGTATTTT. Protein: CASSFSGSRDTQYF.

The V call is TRBV5-1, the J call TRBJ2-2, with TRBD2 identical over 9 bases. Germline CDR1 is SGHRS and CDR2 is YFSETQ. This CDR3 is built from 16 residues. V lost 3 bases, J lost 5 bases, and 8 bases stayed unmatched. This chain's CDR3 is CASSWAGTSSTGELFF. In nucleotides, the CDR3 is TGCGCCAGCAGCTGGGCCGGGACTAGCTCTACCGGGGAGCTGTTTTTT.

Comment on this clone: The same CDR3 is also encoded by other DNA sequences in this sample. V usage is TRBV5-1 and J usage is TRBJ1-5; D may be TRBD1 (5 bases). Trimming left V 0 bases short and J 1 base short, with 5 bases between. Germline V gene sequence: CDR1 SGHRS, CDR2 YFSETQ. The CDR3 length is 14 residues. In DNA form, the CDR3 reads TGCGCCAGCAGCTTGGGACAGAGCAATCAGCCCCAGCATTTT. Amino acids: CASSLGQSNQPQHF.

This chain uses TRBV9 with TRBJ2-5; TRBD2 agrees at 13 bases. Germline assignment: CDR1 SGDLS and CDR2 YYNGEE. J gave up 7 bases and V 4 bases, and 7 bases lay outside the gene matches. The CDR3 spans 15 residues. CDR3 loop: CASSKGLAGRGTQYF. As DNA, the CDR3 is TGTGCCAGCAGCAAGGGACTAGCGGGAAGGGGGACCCAGTACTTC.

The chain uses TRBV27 and TRBJ1-2; possible D gene TRBD1, 6 bases. Between the trimmed V and J ends, which lost 5 bases and 4 bases, there was a span of 14 bases. Germline CDR1 reads MNHEY; CDR2 reads SMNVEV (reference sequence). The CDR3 contains 14 residues. CDR3 amino acids: CASSITGLGYGYTF. DNA of the CDR3: TGTGCCAGCAGTATAACAGGGTTAGGCTATGGCTACACCTTC.

The CDR3: CASSEATGGWYGYTF. CDR3 DNA sequence: TGTGCCAGCAGTGAAGCGACGGGGGGTTGGTATGGCTACACCTTC. The genes are TRBV6-1 and TRBJ1-2; the D gene is possibly TRBD1 (5 bases). Trimming removed 0 bases from V and 5 bases from J, with 13 bases in between. The CDR3 runs 15 residues. The V gene's germline CDR1 is MNHNS and CDR2 SASEGT.